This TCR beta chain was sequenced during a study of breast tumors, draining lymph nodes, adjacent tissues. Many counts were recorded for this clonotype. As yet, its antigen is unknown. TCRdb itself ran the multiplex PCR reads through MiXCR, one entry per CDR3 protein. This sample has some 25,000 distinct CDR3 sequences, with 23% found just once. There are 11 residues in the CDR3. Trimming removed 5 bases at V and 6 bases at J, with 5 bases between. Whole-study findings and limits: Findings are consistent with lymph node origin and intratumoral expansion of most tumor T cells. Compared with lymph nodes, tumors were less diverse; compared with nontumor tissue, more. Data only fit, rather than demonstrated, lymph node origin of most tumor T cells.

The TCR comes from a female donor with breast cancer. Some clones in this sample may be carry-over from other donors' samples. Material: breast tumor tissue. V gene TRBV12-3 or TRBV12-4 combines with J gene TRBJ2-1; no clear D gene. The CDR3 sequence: CASSIGNEQFF. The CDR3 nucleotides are TGTGCCAGCAGTATCGGCAATGAGCAGTTCTTC.